The TCR beta chain described here comes from a study of cytomegalovirus exposure and HLA in healthy donors. The study's findings and limits: TRBV6-2, TRBV6-3 and some other V segments were excluded as indistinguishable. Cytomegalovirus association was assigned to approximately 160 TCR beta chains.

The length of the CDR3 is 13 residues. V was cut by 2 bases and J by 1 base, with 6 bases left in between. Germline loops: CDR1 SGHRS, CDR2 YFSETQ. As concerns this clone: Its target is unknown. Within the sample, other DNA sequences also encode this same CDR3.

PCR involved 60 Vbeta and 13 Jbeta primers. Clones were sequenced by immunoSEQ multiplex PCR, and TCRdb holds only the in-frame ones, with some missing. The sample's table shows around 140,000 clones. The material sequenced was PBMCs. This chain connects TRBV5-1 to TRBJ1-1; D uncertain. The receptor was isolated from a man aged 18 to 29 in good health and CMV-seronegative. In DNA form, the CDR3 reads TGCGCCAGCAGCTTAGGAGGGAACACTGAAGCTTTCTTT. Protein sequence: CASSLGGNTEAFF.